This T cell receptor (beta chain) was recorded in a study of shared clonotypes between healthy human individuals. This table comes from immunoSEQ multiplex PCR, and its TCRdb copy is limited to in-frame clones, with some not included. The sample carries 2 million to 2.5 million clones, 85% to 95% recorded once. The germline V gene encodes CDR1 SNHLY and CDR2 FYNNEI. Trimming took 10 bases from V and 1 from J, leaving 15 bases between them. The CDR3 totals 14 residues. About this clone itself: Its target is unknown.

Overall study findings and caveats: Rarefaction showed sorted-subset sequencing was incomplete despite large depth. Naive subsets generally exceeded memory subsets in estimated richness. Sampling covered blood only; tissue repertoires likely differ. Generation probability values for non-shared clonotypes were lower than those for clonotypes shared by all four donors.

This TCR was recovered from a man between 18 and 29 years old in good health. Some clones in this sample may be carry-over from other donors' samples. V is TRBV2 and J is TRBJ2-3, with D possibly TRBD2 on 6 matching bases. Sequenced material: naive CD4+ T cells from PBMCs. As for subset: CD45RA+ positively selected. The CDR3: CATVGSSGTDTQYF. The CDR3 DNA is TGTGCCACAGTCGGGAGCTCGGGCACAGATACGCAGTATTTT.